The T cell receptor (beta chain) under discussion was sequenced for a study of T cell responses to AZD1222 COVID-19 vaccine. General study points: Spike-spanning, vaccine-associated CD4 TCRs were dominant at 160-218 and 743-854.

V gave up 8 bases and J gave up 2 bases, with 12 bases separating them. Germline V lookup: CDR1 SGHTA, CDR2 FQGNSA. CDR3 size: 14 residues. In the case of this clone: Its target is unknown.

The protocol was immunoSEQ multiplex PCR, while the TCRdb copy is restricted to in-frame clones and leaves out a portion. The data contain 110,000 or so clones, roughly nine tenths of them seen just once; the ten biggest clones take up 35% to 50%. The receptor comes from an adult who received the AZD1222 COVID-19 vaccine. The chain is built from TRBV7-2 and TRBJ2-2, with D possibly matching TRBD1 (6 bases). Source: peripheral blood, taken 28 days after the second AZD1222 dose. The CDR3 reads CASGGRVNTGELFF. As DNA, the CDR3 is TGTGCCAGCGGGGGCAGGGTAAACACCGGGGAGCTGTTTTTT. Complete variable domain (other parts from reference TRBV7-2 and TRBJ2-2): GAGVSQSPSNKVTEKGKDVELRCDPISGHTALYWYRQSLGQGLEFLIYFQGNSAPDKSGLPSDRFSAERTGGSVSTLTIQRTQQEDSAVYLCASGGRVNTGELFFGEGSRLTVL.